This TCR beta chain was identified during a study of shared clonotypes between healthy human individuals. General study findings and limits: In general, naive subsets displayed greater estimated richness than memory subsets did. Generation probabilities of non-shared clonotypes were lower (relative to those shared by all four donors).

Deep level was the assay's run setting. Assay: immunoSEQ multiplex PCR; the TCRdb copy retains only in-frame clones and omits some. The table records just over 2,000,000 clones, just under 95% of them present only once. CDR1 is ENHRY and CDR2 is SYGVKD in the germline V gene. Trimming pared 2 bases from V and 3 bases from J, leaving 17 bases between. This CDR3 comprises 16 residues. Cells designated naive CD8 were CD45RO-negative and were positively selected for CCR7, with terminally differentiated effector memory CD45RA+ cells excluded. The study drew its donors from healthy HIV-negative adults without recent acute infections or vaccinations. On this clone itself: Its antigen is not identified.

Specimen: naive CD8+ T cells sorted from blood. The genes are TRBV10-3 and TRBJ2-7; possible D gene TRBD2, 5 bases. This clonotype originated in a man younger than 35 in good health. CDR3 amino acids: CAISEPGRDGDYEQYF. The CDR3 coding sequence is TGTGCCATCAGTGAGCCCGGACGGGATGGGGACTACGAGCAGTACTTC.